One and the same sample provided the 13 T cell receptor beta chains below, sequenced in a study of T cell changes during pregnancy in multiple sclerosis. Measured with immunoSEQ multiplex PCR; TCRdb has only the in-frame clones, and not every one. The sample gives approximately 110,000 clones, approximately 90% of which show up once; approximately 3.5% is in the top ten. Specimen: peripheral blood, collected after pregnancy. The source of these receptors is a female donor with multiple sclerosis, enrolled in a pregnancy study.

The rearrangement joins TRBV30 to TRBJ1-4; D might be TRBD1 (6 bases). The CDR3 totals 15 residues. V was clipped by 4 bases and J by 4 bases, with 16 bases between them. Per the germline V gene, CDR1 is GTSNPN and CDR2 is SVGIG (reference sequence). The CDR3 bases are TGTGCCTGGATGTTACAGGGTTTGAGTAATGAAAAACTGTTTTTT. This translates into CAWMLQGLSNEKLFF.

The V call is TRBV14, the J call TRBJ2-4; D gene unclear. In germline, CDR1 is SGHDN, CDR2 FVKESK. The ends were cut back, 0 bases at V and 2 bases at J, with 17 bases in the middle. The CDR3 contains 18 residues. The DNA for the CDR3 is TGTGCCAGCAGCCAAGAATCTCACAAGGAGATGTCCAAAAACATTCAGTACTTC. This encodes CASSQESHKEMSKNIQYF.

The V and J genes are TRBV30 and TRBJ1-5; D is unresolved. Trimming left V 0 bases short and J 7 bases short, with 10 bases between. Germline CDR1 reads GTSNPN; CDR2 reads SVGIG (reference sequence). The CDR3 extends over 13 amino acids. The CDR3 bases are TGTGCCTGGAGTGTACGAGGGAGGCAGCCCCAGCATTTT. Its protein product is CAWSVRGRQPQHF.

This clone was seen once. The chain uses TRBV18 and TRBJ1-4; 9 nucleotides match TRBD1. The CDR3 spans 17 residues. V lost 4 bases and J lost 2; bases outside the gene matches: 8. Germline CDR1 reads KGHSH; CDR2 reads LQKENI. The CDR3 is CASSHSGTGFTNEKLFF. The CDR3 DNA reads as TGTGCCAGCTCACACTCCGGGACAGGGTTCACTAATGAAAAACTGTTTTTT.

The chain is built from TRBV6-4 and TRBJ2-1; D call uncertain. The CDR3 length is 12 residues. The germline CDR1 and CDR2 sequences are MRHNA and SNTAGT. V gave up 2 bases and J gave up 4 bases, with 3 bases separating them. DNA of the CDR3: TGTGCCAGCAGTGACGCGTACAATGAGCAGTTCTTC. It yields the protein CASSDAYNEQFF.

This chain uses TRBV19 with TRBJ2-6; a weak D match, TRBD1 (5 bases). Trimming left V 8 bases short and J 0 bases short, with 8 bases between. Germline lookup yields CDR1 LNHDA and CDR2 SQIVND (reference sequence). CDR3 length: 14 residues. CDR3 sequence reads: CASVQASGANVLTF. In nucleotides, the CDR3 is TGTGCCAGTGTACAGGCCTCTGGGGCCAACGTCCTGACTTTC.

The rearrangement joins TRBV19 to TRBJ1-2, with unresolved D. This CDR3 has 13 amino acids. CDR1 LNHDA and CDR2 SQIVND come from the germline V gene (reference sequence). V gave up 0 bases and J gave up 4 bases, with 6 bases separating them. CDR3 bases: TGTGCCAGTAGTATAGATCAGTTCTATGGCTACACCTTC. This sequence encodes CASSIDQFYGYTF.

The V and J genes are TRBV19 and TRBJ2-5; D may be TRBD2 (6 bases). Germline V gene sequence: CDR1 LNHDA, CDR2 SQIVND (reference sequence). The CDR3 has 15 amino acids. Trimming removed 9 bases at V and 5 bases at J, with 22 bases between. The CDR3 protein is CASKGVTSTSETQYF. The CDR3 nucleotides are TGTGCCAGCAAGGGAGTTACTAGCACGTCGGAGACCCAGTACTTC.

The chain links TRBV7-9 to TRBJ2-2; perhaps TRBD1 as D (6 bases). Trimming removed 3 bases from V and 7 bases from J, with 15 bases in between. Germline V lookup: CDR1 SEHNR, CDR2 FQNEAQ (reference sequence). CDR3 length equals 15 residues. The CDR3 spells CASSFFVSGDGELFF. Written as DNA, the CDR3 is TGTGCCAGCAGCTTTTTTGTCTCAGGGGACGGGGAGCTGTTTTTT.

The chain joins TRBV19 to TRBJ2-7; no definite D call. Germline V CDR1 and CDR2: LNHDA, SQIVND (reference sequence). V was shortened by 4 bases and J by 1 base, with 14 bases between the two germline ends. CDR3 length: 15 amino acids. In DNA, the CDR3 is TGTGCCAGTAGTACCCTGCGCAGCGCTTCCTACGAGCAGTACTTC. This gives the protein CASSTLRSASYEQYF.

This chain uses TRBV29-1 with TRBJ1-1, with D possibly matching TRBD1 (5 bases). The CDR3 extends over 12 amino acids. Per germline, CDR1 SQVTM and CDR2 ANQGSEA. V was trimmed by 4 bases and J by 0 bases, leaving 6 bases between them. This CDR3 is CSVGQLNTEAFF. CDR3 coding DNA: TGCAGCGTTGGACAGCTGAACACTGAAGCTTTCTTT.

The genes are TRBV5-1 and TRBJ2-3; TRBD2 matches 7 bases. After removal of 1 base from V and 2 bases from J, the junction contained 4 bases not matched to a gene. This CDR3 is built from 15 residues. Germline values: CDR1 SGHRS, CDR2 YFSETQ. The CDR3 sequence: CASSLTGGPTDTQYF. The CDR3 DNA reads as TGCGCCAGCAGCTTGACGGGGGGACCCACAGATACGCAGTATTTT.

CDR3 bases: TGTGCCAGCACCTTTGACAGCAACTATGGCTACACCTTC. Protein product: CASTFDSNYGYTF. This chain connects TRBV2 to TRBJ1-2, with D perhaps matching TRBD1 (5 bases). Germline lookup yields CDR1 SNHLY and CDR2 FYNNEI. The V end lost 7 bases, the J end lost 2 bases, and 11 bases lay between the germline ends. The CDR3 totals 13 residues. Complete variable domain (other parts from reference TRBV2 and TRBJ1-2): EPEVTQTPSHQVTQMGQEVILRCVPISNHLYFYWYRQILGQKVEFLVSFYNNEISEKSEIFDDQFSVERPDGSNFTLKIRSTKLEDSAMYFCASTFDSNYGYTFGSGTRLTVV.